The 10 T cell receptor beta chains presented below share a single source sample, sequenced in a study of T cells in Graves' hyperthyroidism and ophthalmopathy. RNA transcripts were the template for amplifying TCR beta CDR3 regions. First-round RT-PCR with HTBI primers amplified the TCR CDR3 region. TCRdb recomputed calls from the multiplex PCR reads with MiXCR, one row per CDR3 protein. This table has a few hundred thousand distinct CDR3 sequences, approximately 15% appearing once. The sample comprised blood. These receptors all stem from a woman between 35 and 50 years old with Graves' ophthalmopathy.

This clonotype was recorded a few times. The CDR3 loop reads CASSFGHSSYNEQFF. For the CDR3, the DNA is TGTGCCAGCAGCTTCGGACATTCATCCTACAATGAGCAGTTCTTC. The rearrangement links TRBV5-4 to TRBJ2-1, with D tentatively TRBD1 (5 bases). The CDR3 contains 15 residues. V was cut by 2 bases and J by 1 base, with 10 bases left in between. Germline V gene data show CDR1 as SGHNT and CDR2 as YYREEE (reference sequence).

This clonotype was picked up a small number of times. The V call is TRBV9, the J call TRBJ2-1; D is ambiguous. This CDR3 spans 16 amino acids. The germline V gene has CDR1 SGDLS and CDR2 YYNGEE. Trimming took off 0 bases at V and 0 bases at J, with 10 bases between the two ends. CDR3 sequence (DNA): TGTGCCAGCAGCGTAGCTCCTAATCTCTCCTACAATGAGCAGTTCTTC. Translation: CASSVAPNLSYNEQFF.

This clonotype was seen a few times. The V gene is TRBV29-1, the J gene TRBJ2-5; weak D call: TRBD2 (5 bases). The CDR3 extends over 12 amino acids. Germline CDR1 SQVTM, CDR2 ANQGSEA. The V end was cut by 5 bases, the J end by 4 bases, with 11 bases between. The CDR3 here is CSVWKSGETQYF. The CDR3 bases are TGCAGCGTTTGGAAGAGCGGAGAGACCCAGTACTTC.

The table lists this clonotype with a few counts. The chain has TRBV15 and TRBJ2-3, with D possibly TRBD2 on 7 matching bases. The CDR3 consists of 16 residues. The V gene's germline CDR1 is LNHNV and CDR2 YYDKDF (reference sequence). Trimming took off 0 bases at V and 3 bases at J, with 13 bases between the two ends. CDR3 loop: CATSRDGGASTDTQYF. The CDR3 DNA sequence: TGTGCCACCAGCAGAGATGGGGGGGCTAGTACAGATACGCAGTATTTT.

This clonotype appeared a few times. The V gene is TRBV4-1, the J gene TRBJ2-3; 11 bases are shared with TRBD2. Germline-derived CDR1 and CDR2 are MGHRA and YSYEKL. The V gene end was trimmed by 1 base and the J gene end by 3 bases; junction bases not matched to a gene: 6. This CDR3 has 17 residues. The DNA of the CDR3 is TGCGCCAGCAGCCAAGTATGGGCTAGCGGGAGGACAGATACGCAGTATTTT. Protein product: CASSQVWASGRTDTQYF.

In its sample, this clonotype was seen many times. This chain connects TRBV3-1 to TRBJ1-1; D may be TRBD1 (6 bases). The V end was cut by 1 base, the J end by 3 bases, with 9 bases between. This CDR3 is built from 14 residues. Per germline, CDR1 LGHDT and CDR2 YNNKEL (reference sequence). The CDR3 region has the DNA TGTGCCAGCAGCCAAGTCCGACAGGACACTGAAGCTTTCTTT. Residues: CASSQVRQDTEAFF.

CDR3 residues: CASSSDRGEAFF. The CDR3 DNA is TGTGCCAGCTCGTCGGACAGGGGAGAAGCTTTCTTT. The V and J genes are TRBV18 and TRBJ1-1; the match to TRBD1 covers 9 bases. V lost 6 bases and J lost 8; bases outside the gene matches: 4. Per germline, CDR1 KGHSH and CDR2 LQKENI. This CDR3 is 12 amino acids long.

This clonotype appeared many times. The chain carries TRBV2 and TRBJ1-2, with a weak D call TRBD1 (5 bases). This CDR3 is built from 13 residues. Germline V CDR1 and CDR2: SNHLY, FYNNEI. V dropped 5 bases and J dropped 10 bases, with 17 bases sitting between them. The CDR3 sequence is CASSFRREGSYTF. The CDR3 DNA reads TGTGCCAGCAGTTTCCGGAGGGAGGGGTCCTACACCTTC.

This clonotype has a count of ten or more. This sequence joins TRBV5-1 and TRBJ1-1, with a weak D call TRBD1 (5 bases). The V gene's germline CDR1 is SGHRS and CDR2 YFSETQ. Trimming cost V 7 bases and J 3 bases, with 16 bases left between them. CDR3 length equals 14 residues. The CDR3 here is CASCRAPGDTEAFF. CDR3 bases: TGCGCCAGCTGCCGGGCCCCGGGGGACACTGAAGCTTTCTTT.

The chain recombines TRBV6-1 with TRBJ2-1; 9 nucleotides align to TRBD2. Trimming took 1 base from V and 4 from J; bases not matched to a gene: 2. The CDR3 sequence is 15 residues long. Per the germline V gene, CDR1 is MNHNS and CDR2 is SASEGT. The CDR3, as DNA: TGTGCCAGCAGTGAAGGCGGGGGGGAGTACAATGAGCAGTTCTTC. Its translation is CASSEGGGEYNEQFF.